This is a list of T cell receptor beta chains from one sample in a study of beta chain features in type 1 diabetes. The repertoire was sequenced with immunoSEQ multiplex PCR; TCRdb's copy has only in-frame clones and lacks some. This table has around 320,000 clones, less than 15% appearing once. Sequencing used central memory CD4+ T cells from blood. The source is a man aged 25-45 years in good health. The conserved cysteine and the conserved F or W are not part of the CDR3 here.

ASRPPVNTGELF	12	TRBJ2-2	TRBV7-2
ASTAFGARPQTYNSPLH	17	TRBJ1-6	TRBV27
AISVGTGGASGEQF	14	TRBJ2-1	TRBV10-3
ASSLGQAYGYT	11	TRBJ1-2	TRBV25-1
ASSSQGASVAF	11	TRBJ1-1	TRBV7-9
ASSNRGGVETQY	12	TRBJ2-5	TRBV19
ASKGGSYNEQF	11	TRBJ2-1	TRBV19
ASSRVQETQY	10	TRBJ2-5	TRBV2
ASSFSHPGTGKDTQY	15	TRBJ2-3	TRBV7-2
ASSLTGAQPQH	11	TRBJ1-5	TRBV5-6
ASRPSIGGRYNEQF	14	TRBJ2-1	TRBV6-6
ASSFGGHWGYT	11	TRBJ1-2	TRBV6-5
ASSLVFRAGTEAF	13	TRBJ1-1	TRBV5-1
ASSHQGGGESNQPQH	15	TRBJ1-5	TRBV23-1
ASSQLSGNTIY	11	TRBJ1-3	TRBV6-5
ASSTRLDRSYRYT	13	TRBJ1-2	TRBV7-2
SVPWGNTIY	9	TRBJ1-3	TRBV29-1
ASSFLQGLNEKLF	13	TRBJ1-4	TRBV11-3
ASSPEGGYQPQH	12	TRBJ1-5	TRBV18
ATKTGSGGTTEAF	13	TRBJ1-1	TRBV6-6
ASSFGRNTEAF	11	TRBJ1-1	TRBV7-9
ASSRSLAGGPGDTQY	15	TRBJ2-3	TRBV4-1
ASAASKETQY	10	TRBJ2-5	TRBV5-1
ASVATGFYTEAF	12	TRBJ1-1	TRBV25-1
ASSSRLAGGTDTQY	14	TRBJ2-3	TRBV6-6
ASSPNDYEQY	10	TRBJ2-7	TRBV18
ASSFAWGNEQF	11	TRBJ2-1	TRBV7-2
ASMWGYAYEQY	11	TRBJ2-7	TRBV2
ATSRDRTGPNEQF	13	TRBJ2-1	TRBV15
ASSVTLGNTGELF	13	TRBJ2-2	TRBV9
ASSPRQGPTGEQF	13	TRBJ2-1	TRBV27
ASSQVAVGTIEQF	13	TRBJ2-1	TRBV4-3
ASSPGGETGSNEQF	14	-	TRBV11-2
ASSSVRVDAETQY	13	TRBJ2-5	TRBV18
AWSGGGDQPQH	11	TRBJ1-5	TRBV30